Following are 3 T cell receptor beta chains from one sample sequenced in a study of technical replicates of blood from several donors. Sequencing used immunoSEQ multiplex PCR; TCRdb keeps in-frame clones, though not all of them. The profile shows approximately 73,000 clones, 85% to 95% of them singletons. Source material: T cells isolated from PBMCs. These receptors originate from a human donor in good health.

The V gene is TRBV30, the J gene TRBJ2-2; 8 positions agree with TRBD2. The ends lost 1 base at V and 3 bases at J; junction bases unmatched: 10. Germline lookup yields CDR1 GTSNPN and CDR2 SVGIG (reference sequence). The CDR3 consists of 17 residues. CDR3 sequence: CAWSAPWAAGDTGELFF. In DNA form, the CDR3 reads TGTGCCTGGAGTGCCCCCTGGGCAGCGGGGGACACCGGGGAGCTGTTTTTT.

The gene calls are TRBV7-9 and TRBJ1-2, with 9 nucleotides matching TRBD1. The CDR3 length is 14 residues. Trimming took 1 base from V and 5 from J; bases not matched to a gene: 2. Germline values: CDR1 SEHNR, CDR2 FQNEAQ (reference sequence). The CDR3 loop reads CASSLGGQGYGYTF. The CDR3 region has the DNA TGTGCCAGCAGCTTAGGGGGACAGGGATATGGCTACACCTTC.

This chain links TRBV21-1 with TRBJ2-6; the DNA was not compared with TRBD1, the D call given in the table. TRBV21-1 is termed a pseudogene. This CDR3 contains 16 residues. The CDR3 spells CASSKAGGAGANVLTF. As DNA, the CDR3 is TGTGCCAGCAGCAAAGCAGGGGGCGCTGGGGCCAACGTCCTGACTTTC.